A selection of T cell receptor beta chains follows, all from one sample in a study of cytomegalovirus exposure and HLA in healthy donors. Assay used: immunoSEQ multiplex PCR; TCRdb lists only in-frame clones, some missing. The sample carries over 150,000 clones, roughly 85% recorded once. The specimen was PBMCs. Receptor source: a man aged 35-49 years in good health and CMV-seronegative. The CDR3 runs from the conserved cysteine through the conserved F or W. The D gene is left open where the match is weak. Size is omitted from some rows. Given values are once, few, many or a class for expanded clones.

abundance	d_gene	v_gene	j_gene	CDR3nt	CDR3aa
.	TRBD1	TRBV28	TRBJ1-5	TGTGCCAGCACTACAGGGGGCGGGCAGCCCCAGCATTTT	CASTTGGGQPQHF
few	.	TRBV5-1	TRBJ1-4	TGCGCCAGCAGCGTTGGACAGCCTAATGAAAAACTGTTTTTT	CASSVGQPNEKLFF
.	.	TRBV28	TRBJ2-7	TGTGCCAGCAGTCTAACGGGAGATATCAATTACGAGCAGTACTTC	CASSLTGDINYEQYF
.	.	TRBV7-2	TRBJ2-6	TGTGCCAGCAGCCCAGGGGGGACTGGGGCCAACGGCCTGACTTTC	CASSPGGTGANGLTF
.	TRBD1	TRBV19	TRBJ1-1	TGTGCCAGTAGTACTACAGGGGACACTGAAGCTTTCTTT	CASSTTGDTEAFF
.	TRBD1	TRBV27	TRBJ2-2	TGTGCCAGCAGACCGGGACAGGTGGACGGGGAGCTGTTTTTT	CASRPGQVDGELFF
.	TRBD2	TRBV29-1	TRBJ2-1	TGCAGCGTTGAATCGGGACTAGTCAATGAGCAGTTCTTC	CSVESGLVNEQFF
.	.	TRBV9	TRBJ1-4	TGTGCCAGCAGCGAAACAGGGCTAACTAATGAAAAACTGTTTTTT	CASSETGLTNEKLFF
.	TRBD1	TRBV28	TRBJ2-3	TGTGCCAGCAGCCTAATTCGACTTCGGGACAGAACAGATACGCAGTATTTT	CASSLIRLRDRTDTQYF
.	TRBD1	TRBV18	TRBJ1-3	TGTGCCAGCTCGCGAGACCGGGACAGCCAGAGGAACACCATATATTTT	CASSRDRDSQRNTIYF
.	TRBD2	TRBV5-6	TRBJ2-3	TGTGCCAGCAGCTTGGGCGCGGGAGGGCGAAGCACAGATACGCAGTATTTT	CASSLGAGGRSTDTQYF
.	.	TRBV15	TRBJ1-5	TGTGCCACCAGCCGTTTCCCTAAGACAACGAGCAATCAGCCCCAGCATTTT	CATSRFPKTTSNQPQHF
.	.	TRBV30	TRBJ2-7	TGTGCCTGGAGTTTCCACAATTACGAGCAGTACTTC	CAWSFHNYEQYF
.	.	TRBV6-6	TRBJ2-3	TGTGCCAGCAGCTGGACAGCAGGAAGAGATACGCAGTATTTT	CASSWTAGRDTQYF
.	.	TRBV5-6	TRBJ2-7	TGTGCCAGCAGCTTGGCCGACGCCGCGGGTTTTTACGAGCAGTACTTC	CASSLADAAGFYEQYF
.	.	TRBV11-1	TRBJ2-2	TGTGCCAGCAGCCCGTCCCGGGGGACGGGGGAGCTGTTTTTT	CASSPSRGTGELFF
.	.	TRBV28	TRBJ1-5	TGTGCCAGCAGCCGTGTAAAAGAATTCTCGGGGAATCAGCCCCAGCATTTT	CASSRVKEFSGNQPQHF
.	TRBD2	TRBV5-1	TRBJ2-1	TGCGCCAGCAGCTTGGCGCTAGTGGGAGGCCGGGGGGGTGAGCAGTTCTTC	CASSLALVGGRGGEQFF
.	TRBD1	TRBV28	TRBJ2-7	TGTGCCCTCAGCGGGACAGGGGTTTACGAGCAGTACTTC	CALSGTGVYEQYF
few	TRBD1	TRBV6-6	TRBJ2-3	TGTGCCAGCTGCCGGGACAGGGTCACAGATACGCAGTATTTT	CASCRDRVTDTQYF
few	.	TRBV19	TRBJ2-3	TGTGCCAGTAGTATGGGGGCGGTCCGCACAGATACGCAGTATTTT	CASSMGAVRTDTQYF
.	.	TRBV12-5	TRBJ2-2	TGTGCTAGTGGTTTGATCGGGACACATTACACCGGGGAGCTGTTTTTT	CASGLIGTHYTGELFF
.	.	TRBV19	TRBJ1-6	TGTGCCAGTAGTACTGGCTATTCACCCCTCCACTTT	CASSTGYSPLHF
.	TRBD2	TRBV5-1	TRBJ2-1	TGCGCCAGCAGCTTGGAAGGACTAGCGGTCAATGAGCAGTTCTTC	CASSLEGLAVNEQFF
.	TRBD1	TRBV5-4	TRBJ2-7	TGTGCCAGCAGCGAGGCCGGGACAGGGCACTACGAGCAGTACTTC	CASSEAGTGHYEQYF
.	.	TRBV6-5	TRBJ2-7	TGTGCCAGCAGGCGAAGTTACGAGCAGTACTTC	CASRRSYEQYF
.	TRBD1	TRBV5-5	TRBJ2-1	TGTGCCACAAGCTCGACAGGGAGCTCCTACAATGAGCAGTTCTTC	CATSSTGSSYNEQFF
.	TRBD1	TRBV5-4	TRBJ1-4	TGTGCCAGCAGCCCCAACCCATTACAGGGGGCTAGGGAAAAACTGTTTTTT	CASSPNPLQGAREKLFF
few	.	TRBV7-9	TRBJ1-1	TGTGCCAGCAGCCCGGAGGGGGGGCTGGGCACTGAAGCTTTCTTT	CASSPEGGLGTEAFF
once	.	TRBV19	TRBJ2-7	TGTGCCAGTAGTCCGCGAGCGCAGGGGACCTACGAGCAGTACTTC	CASSPRAQGTYEQYF
.	.	TRBV29-1	TRBJ2-5	TGCAGCGTTGTGGGACTCGGAGAGACCCAGTACTTC	CSVVGLGETQYF
.	TRBD2	TRBV29-1	TRBJ2-1	TGCAGCGTTGAAACCCTAGCGGGAGAGTTGAATGAGCAGTTCTTC	CSVETLAGELNEQFF
.	.	TRBV5-1	TRBJ1-2	TGTGCCAGCAGCCCAGCAGGGGCGAACTATGGCTACACCTTC	CASSPAGANYGYTF
.	.	TRBV30	TRBJ2-6	TGTGCCTTCTTAAGGGGAACTGGGGCCAACGTCCTGACTTTC	CAFLRGTGANVLTF
.	.	TRBV5-1	TRBJ2-7	TGCGCCAGCAGCTTGGAACAGGACTACGAGCAGTACTTC	CASSLEQDYEQYF
.	.	TRBV28	TRBJ2-5	TGTGCCAGCAGCCCTGGAGGGGGCGGGGAGACCCAGTACTTC	CASSPGGGGETQYF
.	TRBD1	TRBV5-4	TRBJ2-7	TGTGCCAGTTCCGATTACCGGGACAGCCTTTACGAGCAGTACTTC	CASSDYRDSLYEQYF
once	.	TRBV5-1	TRBJ2-5	TGCGCCAGCTACCGACGCTACGGAGGAAACCAAGAGACCCAGTACTTC	CASYRRYGGNQETQYF
.	TRBD2	TRBV10-3	TRBJ2-7	TGTGCCATCAGTGAAACCGCTAGCGGGAGCACGCAGTACTTC	CAISETASGSTQYF
.	TRBD2	TRBV7-9	TRBJ2-5	TGTGCCAGCAGCTTGCTAGCGGGTGCCCAAGAGACCCAGTACTTC	CASSLLAGAQETQYF
.	TRBD1	TRBV5-4	TRBJ2-7	TGTGCCAGCAGCTTGGAGACAGGGTCCTACGAGCAGTACTTC	CASSLETGSYEQYF
few	.	TRBV9	TRBJ2-1	TGTGCCAGCAGCGTTTCAGGGTTGGACAATGAGCAGTTCTTC	CASSVSGLDNEQFF
.	TRBD2	TRBV4-2	TRBJ2-5	TGTGCCAGCAGCTCCGATCCGCGGGGGGAGACCCAGTACTTC	CASSSDPRGETQYF
.	TRBD2	TRBV9	TRBJ2-3	TGTGCCAGCAGCGGCGGAGGTAGCGGGATGGAAGATACGCAGTATTTT	CASSGGGSGMEDTQYF
few	.	TRBV27	TRBJ2-7	TGTGCCAGCAGCCCGCAGGGGGGCGAGCAGTACTTC	CASSPQGGEQYF
.	TRBD2	TRBV19	TRBJ2-7	TGTGCCAGTAGTGGGGGATTAGCGGGAAGCTCCTACGAGCAGTACTTC	CASSGGLAGSSYEQYF
once	.	TRBV14	TRBJ1-4	TGTGCCAGCAGCCAAGGGTATCACAGGGTTGATGAAAAACTGTTTTTT	CASSQGYHRVDEKLFF
.	.	TRBV28	TRBJ2-5	TGTGCCAGCAGCCAGAGGGGACTTAGGGTCCAAGAGACCCAGTACTTC	CASSQRGLRVQETQYF
.	TRBD1	TRBV5-4	TRBJ1-1	TGTGCCAGCAGCCTCGGACAGGGGAGGGACACTGAAGCTTTCTTT	CASSLGQGRDTEAFF
.	.	TRBV28	TRBJ1-5	TGTGCCAGCAGACTGGGGACTTATCAGCCCCAGCATTTT	CASRLGTYQPQHF
few	TRBD1	TRBV28	TRBJ1-2	TGTGCCAGCAGTTTATTACAGGGGGTGGGCTACACCTTC	CASSLLQGVGYTF
.	TRBD1	TRBV4-1	TRBJ2-2	TGCGCCAGCAGCCAAGGTAAAAAGGGGGCGATCAGGACCGGGGAGCTGTTTTTT	CASSQGKKGAIRTGELFF
few	TRBD2	TRBV27	TRBJ2-3	TGTGCCAGCAGTTTTAGCGGGAGCCGCACAGATACGCAGTATTTT	CASSFSGSRTDTQYF
.	.	TRBV5-8	TRBJ2-5	TGTGCCAGCAGTTATCTCCAAGAGACCCAGTACTTC	CASSYLQETQYF
.	TRBD2	TRBV19	TRBJ2-3	TGTGCCAGTAGTCCCCGAGCGGGGGTAAGCACAGATACGCAGTATTTT	CASSPRAGVSTDTQYF
once	TRBD2	TRBV15	TRBJ2-1	TGTGCCACCAGCAGACGAAGCGGGAGGCTGGGCAATGAGCAGTTCTTC	CATSRRSGRLGNEQFF